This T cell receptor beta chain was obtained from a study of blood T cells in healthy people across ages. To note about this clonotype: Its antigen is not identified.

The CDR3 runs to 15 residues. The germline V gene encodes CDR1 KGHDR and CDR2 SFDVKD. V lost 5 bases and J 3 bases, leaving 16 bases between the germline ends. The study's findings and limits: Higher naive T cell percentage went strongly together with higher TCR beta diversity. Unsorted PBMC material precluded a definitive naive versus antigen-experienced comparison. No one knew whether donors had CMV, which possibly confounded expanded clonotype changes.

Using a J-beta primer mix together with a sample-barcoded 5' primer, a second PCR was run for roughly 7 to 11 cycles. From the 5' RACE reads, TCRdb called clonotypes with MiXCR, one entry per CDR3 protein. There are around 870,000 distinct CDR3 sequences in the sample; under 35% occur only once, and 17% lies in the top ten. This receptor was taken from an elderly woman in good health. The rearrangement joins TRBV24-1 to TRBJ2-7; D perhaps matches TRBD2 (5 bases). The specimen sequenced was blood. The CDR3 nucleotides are TGTGCCACCAGTGCGAGGAGGCGCGGAGACTACGAGCAGTACTTC. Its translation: CATSARRRGDYEQYF.